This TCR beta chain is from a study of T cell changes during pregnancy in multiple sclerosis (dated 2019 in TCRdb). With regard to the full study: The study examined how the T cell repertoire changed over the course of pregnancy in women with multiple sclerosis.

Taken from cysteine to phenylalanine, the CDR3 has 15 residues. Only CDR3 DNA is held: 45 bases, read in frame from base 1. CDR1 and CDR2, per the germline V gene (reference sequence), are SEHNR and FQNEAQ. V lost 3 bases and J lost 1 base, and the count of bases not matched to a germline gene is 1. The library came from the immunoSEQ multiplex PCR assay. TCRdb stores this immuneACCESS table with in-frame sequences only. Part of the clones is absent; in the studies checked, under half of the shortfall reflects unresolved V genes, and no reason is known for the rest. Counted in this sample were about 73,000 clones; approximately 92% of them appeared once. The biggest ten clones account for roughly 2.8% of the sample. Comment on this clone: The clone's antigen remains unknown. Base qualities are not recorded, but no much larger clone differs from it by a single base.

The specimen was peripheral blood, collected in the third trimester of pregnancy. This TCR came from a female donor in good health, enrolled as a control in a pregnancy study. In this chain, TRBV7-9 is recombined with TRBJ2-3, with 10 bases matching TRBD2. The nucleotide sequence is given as TGTGCCAGCAGCTTCACTAGCGGGGGCACAGATACGCAGTATTTT. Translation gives CASSFTSGGTDTQYF.